This paragraph reports one T cell receptor beta chain. Its antigen is not yet known. The record has no base qualities; no much larger clone is one base away. The data derive from a study of blood T cell repertoires in COVID-19 (dated by TCRdb to 2019 to 2021). For context, the study as a whole: Samples from collaborators originated in the United States, Italy and Spain and spanned both the acute and convalescent phases of COVID-19. The prospective study material was composed of cDNA or gDNA derived from T cells, B-cell-depleted T cells, or PBMCs. The dataset comprised deeply sampled blood TCRbeta repertoires from subjects exposed to, actively infected with, or recovered from COVID-19. The repertoires were released in a freely available public database intended as a resource for research on the immune response to SARS-CoV-2. The samples were drawn from the first 160 participants of the ongoing ImmuneRACE study and from 1,254 subjects provided by 6 global collaborators. The sample metadata nearly always contained a de-identified subject ID, COVID-19 status, age in years and sex. Where available, HLA class I and class II types were obtained from metadata supplied by the sample provider rather than from assay-based typing.

The immunoSEQ Assay, a bias-controlled multiplex PCR, was used to amplify TCRbeta CDR3 regions from genomic DNA. The authors' pipeline ran thus. Within the assay, amplification of reference gene primers was used to estimate how many nucleated cells each sample contained. To quantify the absolute abundance of each unique TCRbeta CDR3 rearrangement, sequence reads were collapsed and filtered. Productive Simpson clonality was computed per sample as the square root of Simpson's diversity index over productive rearrangements. TCRdb carries this immuneACCESS record with in-frame sequences only. Its versions omit some clonotypes, under half of them owing to an unresolved V gene in the studies checked, with the rest unexplained. From that table come the V and J calls and clone size; the DNA was used to work out D and trimming. For this sample the table gives 200,000 or so clones, of which 86% were detected only once. Jointly, the top ten make up about 4.5% of the sample.

Whole blood was collected in K2EDTA tubes by collaborating institutions according to the institutions' own protocols. For TCRbeta analysis, collaborators shipped samples as frozen whole blood, isolated PBMCs, or DNA extracted from either of those sample types. The cysteine opens and the phenylalanine closes a CDR3 of 14 amino acids. CDR3 DNA only is kept here, 42 bases in frame from base 1. V and J lose 0 bases and 0 bases, and a span of 6 bases separates them. CDR1 SGHNT and CDR2 YYREEE are derived from the germline V gene (reference sequence). Study-wide conclusions, independent of this receptor: How much clinical and demographic metadata was included differed by source and by participant, and the metadata was provided uncurated.

This TCR was sampled from a man aged 50 or older with acute or convalescent COVID-19. Rearrangement joined TRBV5-4 to TRBJ1-1; too little of a D gene remains to name it. Sequenced sample: peripheral blood. CDR3 loop: CASSLDGMNTEAFF. In nucleotide form, the sequence is TGTGCCAGCAGCTTGGACGGGATGAACACTGAAGCTTTCTTT.